This T cell receptor (beta chain) was found in a study of blood T cells in healthy people across ages. Overall study findings and caveats: As naive T cell percentage varied, TCR beta diversity correlated strongly with it.

Caucasian, healthy and from Russia, the donors were aged between roughly 6 and 95. Each sample yielded at least 6 million isolated PBMCs. Note on this clonotype: No antigen is known for it.

For the second PCR, which ran for about 6 to 11 cycles, a sample-barcoded 5' primer and a J-beta primer mix were used. Each cDNA was tagged by a template-switch adaptor containing 12 random nucleotides. TCRdb reanalysed the 5' RACE reads using MiXCR and keeps one entry per CDR3 protein. There are around 690,000 distinct CDR3 sequences in the sample; 58% occur only once, and 30% to 40% lies in the top ten. V gave up 6 bases and J gave up 6 bases; unmatched junction bases: 13. This CDR3 has 15 amino acids. Germline V gives CDR1 ENHRY, CDR2 SYGVKD. Sequencing used blood. J is TRBJ1-2 and V is TRBV10-3, with 7 bases fitting TRBD1. This clonotype was obtained from a man aged 60 to 69 in good health. Written as DNA, the CDR3 is TGTGCCATCAGGCCCTCGACAGGGTTGGGTGATGGCTACACCTTC. Translation gives CAIRPSTGLGDGYTF.